This record covers a single T cell receptor beta chain. Its target is unknown. This sample is drawn from a study of cytomegalovirus exposure and HLA in healthy donors. The study's findings and limits: Highest at DRB1 and lowest at HLA-C, TCR association rates differed among HLA loci in a later analysis. For most TCR beta V segments, an earlier analysis put the productive rate at about 90% or about 30% of the time.

Nominally healthy donors provided the samples, though records likely missed some immune exposures. PCR was performed using 60 Vbeta and 13 Jbeta primers. Profiled with immunoSEQ multiplex PCR; TCRdb holds only in-frame clones, not every one. The sample lists about 130,000 clones; around 75% were seen once. With 7 bases removed from V and 4 bases from J, the gap between germline ends came to 22 bases. Germline assignment: CDR1 SEHNR and CDR2 FQNEAQ (reference sequence). The CDR3 is made up of 16 amino acids. Sequenced material: PBMCs. This TCR was sampled from a man aged 55 to 70 in good health and CMV-seropositive. This chain links TRBV7-9 with TRBJ1-1; D is perhaps TRBD1 (6 bases). The CDR3 spells CASTPLLAGAVTEAFF. The CDR3 bases are TGTGCCAGCACCCCCCTCTTGGCAGGGGCAGTCACTGAAGCTTTCTTT.